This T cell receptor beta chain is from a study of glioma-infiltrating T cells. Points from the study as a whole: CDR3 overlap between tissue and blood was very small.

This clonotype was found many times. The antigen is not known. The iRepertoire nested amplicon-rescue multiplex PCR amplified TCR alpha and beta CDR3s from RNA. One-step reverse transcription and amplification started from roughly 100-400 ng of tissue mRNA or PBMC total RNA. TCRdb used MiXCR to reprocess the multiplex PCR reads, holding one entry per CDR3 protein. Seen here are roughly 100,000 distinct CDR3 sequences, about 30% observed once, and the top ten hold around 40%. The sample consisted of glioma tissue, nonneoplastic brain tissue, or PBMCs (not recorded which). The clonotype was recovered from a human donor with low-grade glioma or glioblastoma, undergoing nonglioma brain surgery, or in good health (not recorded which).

The CDR3 loop is CASSQDIPYEQYF. The CDR3 nucleotides read TGTGCCAGCAGCCAAGATATCCCCTACGAGCAGTACTTC. This chain connects TRBV3-1 to TRBJ2-7; D is undetermined. Germline CDR1 is LGHDT and CDR2 is YNNKEL (reference sequence). The V end was cut by 0 bases, the J end by 2 bases, with 5 bases between. There are 13 residues in the CDR3.